These 16 T cell receptor beta chains were all obtained from the same sample, sequenced in a study of Graves' ophthalmopathy and Graves' hyperthyroidism. RNA transcripts were the source from which TCR beta CDR3 regions were amplified. The first round was an RT-PCR with HTBI primers, and the second round was a multiplex PCR. In TCRdb, the multiplex PCR reads were re-called with MiXCR into one record per CDR3 protein. The sample holds 200,000 to 250,000 distinct CDR3 sequences; 20% to 25% are singletons and the top ten take 43%. The sample taken for sequencing was peripheral blood. The receptors stem from a woman aged 45-65 years with Graves' ophthalmopathy.

This clonotype was seen many times. The chain couples TRBV20-1 to TRBJ2-2; D is ambiguous. CDR3 length equals 12 residues. Germline V gene lookup returns CDR1 DFQATT and CDR2 SNEGSKA (reference sequence). CDR3 sequence (DNA): TGCAGCGCTGACGGTGGCACCGGGGAGCTGTTTTTT. Translated: CSADGGTGELFF.

This clonotype was counted ten times or more. The V and J genes are TRBV2 and TRBJ1-6; the D gene is possibly TRBD1 (5 bases). Between the trimmed V and J ends, which lost 7 bases and 9 bases, there was a span of 19 bases. The CDR3 contains 15 residues. The germline CDR1 and CDR2 sequences are SNHLY and FYNNEI. CDR3 in DNA: TGTGCCAGCATACTGACAGCATACGAGGGTTCACCCCTCCACTTT. This encodes CASILTAYEGSPLHF. Variable domain in full (rest from reference TRBV2 and TRBJ1-6): EPEVTQTPSHQVTQMGQEVILRCVPISNHLYFYWYRQILGQKVEFLVSFYNNEISEKSEIFDDQFSVERPDGSNFTLKIRSTKLEDSAMYFCASILTAYEGSPLHFGNGTRLTVT.

The chain is built from TRBV6-4 and TRBJ1-2; possible D gene TRBD1, 6 bases. The V gene lost 2 bases and the J gene lost 2 bases, with 9 bases spanning the gap. CDR3 length equals 14 residues. Per germline, CDR1 MRHNA and CDR2 SNTAGT. CDR3 amino acids: CASSDGGHNYGYTF. The CDR3 DNA sequence: TGTGCCAGCAGTGACGGGGGGCACAACTATGGCTACACCTTC.

This clonotype showed up many times. This chain joins TRBV27 and TRBJ2-7; 7 bases are shared with TRBD1. This CDR3 has 13 residues. The trim removed 2 bases at V and 5 bases at J, leaving 3 bases unmatched. Germline loops: CDR1 MNHEY, CDR2 SMNVEV (reference sequence). DNA of the CDR3: TGTGCCAGCAGTTTACAGACAGGGAACGAGCAGTACTTC. This translates into CASSLQTGNEQYF.

This clonotype was detected ten times or more. V gene TRBV30 combines with J gene TRBJ1-3; D is uncertain. V was cut by 0 bases and J by 2 bases, with 11 bases left in between. Germline CDR1 and CDR2: GTSNPN and SVGIG (reference sequence). This CDR3 is built from 15 residues. The CDR3 reads CAWSVRVKTGNTIYF. The DNA for the CDR3 is TGTGCCTGGAGTGTACGAGTCAAGACTGGAAACACCATATATTTT.

At least ten counts were recorded for this clonotype. This rearrangement joins TRBV24-1 to TRBJ1-2, with TRBD1 identical over 9 bases. The CDR3 covers 16 residues. Germline V gene data show CDR1 as KGHDR and CDR2 as SFDVKD. Unmatched junction bases numbered 9, after V lost 4 bases and J lost 4 bases. The chain's CDR3 is CATSESQGAASYGYTF. The CDR3 DNA sequence: TGTGCCACCAGTGAGTCACAGGGGGCGGCTAGCTATGGCTACACCTTC.

A few counts support this clonotype. The chain carries TRBV18 and TRBJ2-5; TRBD1 matches at 8 bases. The CDR3 covers 15 residues. V gave up 4 bases and J gave up 5 bases; unmatched junction bases: 9. From germline, CDR1 is KGHSH and CDR2 LQKENI. In nucleotides, the CDR3 is TGTGCCAGCTCACGGGACAGGTCGCGTAGGGAGACCCAGTACTTC. Amino acids: CASSRDRSRRETQYF.

This sequence joins TRBV11-2 and TRBJ1-4, with TRBD1 matching 8 bases. Trimming took 5 bases from V and 4 from J; bases not matched to a gene: 6. The CDR3 has 15 residues. CDR1 and CDR2 from the germline V gene are SGHAT and FQNNGV. For the CDR3, the DNA is TGTGCCAGCAGCCCCAGGGGGCTTGGTAATGAAAAACTGTTTTTT. It codes for CASSPRGLGNEKLFF.

This clonotype was seen ten or more times. The chain couples TRBV6-1 to TRBJ1-5, with D perhaps TRBD1 (5 bases). V was cut by 8 bases and J by 4 bases, with 21 bases left in between. Germline loops: CDR1 MNHNS, CDR2 SASEGT. This CDR3 contains 16 residues. The CDR3 DNA reads TGTGCCAGCGGTGGGGGACTCCAGAGGGGAAATCAGCCCCAGCATTTT. This sequence encodes CASGGGLQRGNQPQHF.

As regards this clonotype: A much larger clone is a single base away; this may be a read error. In this CDR3 the conserved last residue, phenylalanine or tryptophan, is missing, so a read error is likely. The chain has TRBV7-2 and TRBJ2-5; D might be TRBD2 (6 bases). The germline V gene encodes CDR1 SGHTA and CDR2 FQGNSA. Trimming cost V 3 bases and J 9 bases, with 8 bases left between them. The CDR3 length is 11 residues. DNA for the CDR3: TGTGCCAGCAGCTTTAGCGGTCCCCAGTACCTC. As protein: CASSFSGPQYL.

In its sample, this clonotype was seen many times. The chain has TRBV27 and TRBJ2-7, with 8 nucleotides matching TRBD1. The CDR3 loop spans 15 amino acids. Germline CDR1 is MNHEY and CDR2 is SMNVEV (reference sequence). V lost 6 bases and J lost 0; bases outside the gene matches: 7. CDR3 DNA: TGTGCCAGCAGACTAGGACAGGGTCTCTCCTACGAGCAGTACTTC. Protein product: CASRLGQGLSYEQYF.

This clonotype was seen at least ten times. The chain carries TRBV28 and TRBJ1-5; D is uncertain. The germline CDR1 and CDR2 sequences are MDHEN and SYDVKM. The CDR3 runs 13 residues. The V end lost 5 bases, the J end lost 4 bases, and 9 bases lay between the germline ends. CDR3 residues: CASSGVTNQPQHF. DNA of the CDR3: TGTGCCAGCAGTGGGGTAACTAATCAGCCCCAGCATTTT.

The CDR3 DNA is TGTGCCAGCAGTTTAGACAGGGGCGGGGTGAGGACTGAAGCTTTCTTT. Its translation is CASSLDRGGVRTEAFF. This chain uses TRBV12-3 or TRBV12-4 with TRBJ1-1; 7 nucleotides line up with TRBD1. The V and J ends lost 1 base and 5 bases, in that order; junction bases with no gene match: 10. This CDR3 is built from 16 residues.

In regard to this clonotype: A read error is possible here, since a much larger clone lies one base away. The chain couples TRBV6-5 to TRBJ2-7; D call uncertain. This CDR3 spans 15 amino acids. The V end lost 4 bases, the J end lost 2 bases, and 15 bases lay between the germline ends. Germline V gives CDR1 MNHEY, CDR2 SVGAGI. In nucleotides, the CDR3 is TGTGCCAGCAGTTTAGAAGGATCCCGTCCCTACGAGCAGTACTTC. Protein sequence: CASSLEGSRPYEQYF.

This clonotype was seen ten or more times. The chain uses TRBV10-3 and TRBJ2-5; D is tentatively TRBD1 or TRBD2 (6 bases each). CDR3 length: 14 amino acids. Germline-derived CDR1 and CDR2 are ENHRY and SYGVKD. Trimming left V 2 bases short and J 4 bases short, with 11 bases between. CDR3 protein: CAISEVGGGETQYF. CDR3 sequence (DNA): TGTGCCATCAGTGAGGTGGGGGGCGGAGAGACCCAGTACTTC.

This clonotype has ten or more counts. V is TRBV12-3 or TRBV12-4 and J is TRBJ2-7; 11 positions agree with TRBD2. With 1 base clipped from V and 7 bases from J, the junction kept 6 bases outside the gene matches. The CDR3 has 15 residues. The CDR3 reads CASSLVAGGVGEQYF. The CDR3 DNA is TGTGCCAGCAGTTTAGTAGCGGGAGGGGTGGGGGAGCAGTACTTC.